This T cell receptor (beta chain) was retrieved from a study of T cell changes during pregnancy in multiple sclerosis. The CDR3 loop spans 16 amino acids. Trimming removed 0 bases from V and 0 bases from J, with 11 bases in between. Germline assignment: CDR1 MNHNY and CDR2 SVGAGI (reference sequence). The data were produced by immunoSEQ multiplex PCR, yet TCRdb's version contains in-frame clones alone and is incomplete. This table has 80,000 to 100,000 clones, approximately 93% appearing once. The TCR sequence derives from a female donor with multiple sclerosis, enrolled in a pregnancy study. The V gene is TRBV6-6, the J gene TRBJ1-1; D ambiguous. The material was peripheral blood, obtained after pregnancy. The CDR3 sequence is CASSYSLRVMNTEAFF. The CDR3 DNA sequence: TGTGCCAGCAGTTACTCCCTCCGCGTTATGAACACTGAAGCTTTCTTT.